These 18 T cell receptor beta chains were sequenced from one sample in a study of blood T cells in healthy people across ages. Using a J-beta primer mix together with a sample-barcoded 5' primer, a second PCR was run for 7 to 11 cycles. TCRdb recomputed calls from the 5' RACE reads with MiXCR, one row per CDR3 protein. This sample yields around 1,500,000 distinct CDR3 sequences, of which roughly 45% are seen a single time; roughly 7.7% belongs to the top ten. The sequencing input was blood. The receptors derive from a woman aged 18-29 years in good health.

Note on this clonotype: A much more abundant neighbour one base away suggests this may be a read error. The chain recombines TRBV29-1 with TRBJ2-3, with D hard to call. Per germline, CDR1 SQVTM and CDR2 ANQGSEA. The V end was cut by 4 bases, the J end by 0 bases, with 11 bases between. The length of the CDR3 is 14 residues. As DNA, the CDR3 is TGCAGCGTTGGTCGAGCGACTAGCACAGATACGCAGTATTTT. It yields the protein CSVGRATSTDTQYF.

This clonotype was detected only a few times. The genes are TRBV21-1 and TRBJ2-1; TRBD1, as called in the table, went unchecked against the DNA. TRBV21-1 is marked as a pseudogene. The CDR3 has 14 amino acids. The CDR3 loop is CASSKVGGHNEQFF. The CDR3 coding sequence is TGTGCCAGCAGCAAAGTCGGGGGACACAATGAGCAGTTCTTC.

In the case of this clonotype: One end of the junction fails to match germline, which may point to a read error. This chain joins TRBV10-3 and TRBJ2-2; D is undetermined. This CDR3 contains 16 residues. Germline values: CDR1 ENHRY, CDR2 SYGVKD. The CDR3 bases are TGTGCCATCATTGAGTCCAGGCAGGAGAACACCGGGGAGCTGTTTTTT. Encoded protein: CAIIESRQENTGELFF.

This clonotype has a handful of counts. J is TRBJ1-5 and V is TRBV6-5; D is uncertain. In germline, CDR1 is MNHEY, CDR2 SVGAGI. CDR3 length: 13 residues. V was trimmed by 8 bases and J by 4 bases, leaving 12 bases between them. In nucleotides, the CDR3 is TGTGCCAGCGCAGGATCTTGGAATCAGCCCCAGCATTTT. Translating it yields CASAGSWNQPQHF.

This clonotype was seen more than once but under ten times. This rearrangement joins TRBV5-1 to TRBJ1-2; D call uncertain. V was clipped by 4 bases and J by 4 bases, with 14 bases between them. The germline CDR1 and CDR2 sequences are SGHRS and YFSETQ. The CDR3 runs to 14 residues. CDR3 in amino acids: CASSLADSSYGYTF. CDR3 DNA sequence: TGCGCCAGCAGCCTCGCAGACTCTAGCTATGGCTACACCTTC.

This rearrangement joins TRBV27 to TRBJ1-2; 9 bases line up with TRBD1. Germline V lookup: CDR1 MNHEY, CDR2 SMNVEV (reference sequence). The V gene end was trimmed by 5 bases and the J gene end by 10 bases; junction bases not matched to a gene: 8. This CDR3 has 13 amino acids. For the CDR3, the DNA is TGTGCCAGCAGTACCGGGACAGGGTCTCCCTACACCTTC. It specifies CASSTGTGSPYTF.

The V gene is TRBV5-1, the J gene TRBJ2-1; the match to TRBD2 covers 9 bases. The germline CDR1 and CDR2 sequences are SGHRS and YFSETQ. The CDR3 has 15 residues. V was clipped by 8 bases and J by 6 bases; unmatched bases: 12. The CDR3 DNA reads TGCGCCAGTGGGCTTGGTGGGACTAGCTTCAATGAGCAGTTCTTC. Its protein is CASGLGGTSFNEQFF.

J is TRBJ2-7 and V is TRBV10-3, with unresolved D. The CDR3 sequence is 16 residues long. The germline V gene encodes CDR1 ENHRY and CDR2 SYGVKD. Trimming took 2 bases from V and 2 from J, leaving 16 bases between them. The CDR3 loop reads CAISETVGGWTYEQYF. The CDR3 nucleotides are TGTGCCATCAGTGAGACAGTTGGTGGTTGGACCTACGAGCAGTACTTC.

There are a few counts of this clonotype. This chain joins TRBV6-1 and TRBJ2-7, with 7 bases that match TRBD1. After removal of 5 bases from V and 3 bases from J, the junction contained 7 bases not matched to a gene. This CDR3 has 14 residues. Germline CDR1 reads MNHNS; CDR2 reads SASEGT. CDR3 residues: CASSPRGQRYEQYF. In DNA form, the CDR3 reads TGTGCCAGCAGTCCCCGGGGACAGCGCTACGAGCAGTACTTC.

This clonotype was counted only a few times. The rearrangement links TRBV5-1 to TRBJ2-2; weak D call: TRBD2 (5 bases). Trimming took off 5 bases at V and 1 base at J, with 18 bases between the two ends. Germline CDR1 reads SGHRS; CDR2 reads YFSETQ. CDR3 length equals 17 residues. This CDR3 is CASSGLVGRGNTGELFF. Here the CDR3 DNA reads TGCGCCAGCAGTGGTTTGGTCGGACGGGGGAACACCGGGGAGCTGTTTTTT.

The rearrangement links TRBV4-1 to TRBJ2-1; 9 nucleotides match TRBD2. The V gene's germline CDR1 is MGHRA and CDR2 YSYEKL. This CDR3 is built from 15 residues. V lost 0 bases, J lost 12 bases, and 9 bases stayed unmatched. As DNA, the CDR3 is TGCGCCAGCAGCCAAGACGAGGGGACTAGCCGTGGGCAGTTCTTC. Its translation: CASSQDEGTSRGQFF.

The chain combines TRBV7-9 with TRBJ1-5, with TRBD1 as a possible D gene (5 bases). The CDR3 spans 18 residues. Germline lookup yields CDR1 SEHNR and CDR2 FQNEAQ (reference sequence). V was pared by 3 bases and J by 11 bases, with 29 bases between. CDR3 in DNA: TGTGCCAGCAGCTTCTCCGAGGTAGTGGGACCGACATTTGTATCCCAGCATTTT. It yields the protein CASSFSEVVGPTFVSQHF.

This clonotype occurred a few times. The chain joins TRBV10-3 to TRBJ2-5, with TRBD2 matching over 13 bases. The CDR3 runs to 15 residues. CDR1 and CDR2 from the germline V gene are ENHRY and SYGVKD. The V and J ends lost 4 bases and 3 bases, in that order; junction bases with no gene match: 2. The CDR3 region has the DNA TGTGCCATCAGTGTCGGGACTAGCGGGAAAGAGACCCAGTACTTC. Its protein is CAISVGTSGKETQYF.

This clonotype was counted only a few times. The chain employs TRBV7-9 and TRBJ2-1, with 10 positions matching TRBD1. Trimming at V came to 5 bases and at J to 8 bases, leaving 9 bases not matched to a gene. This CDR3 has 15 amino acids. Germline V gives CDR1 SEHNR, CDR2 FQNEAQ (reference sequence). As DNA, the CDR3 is TGTGCCAGCAGCCCGCCAGGACAGGGGGTATATGAGCAGTTCTTC. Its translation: CASSPPGQGVYEQFF.

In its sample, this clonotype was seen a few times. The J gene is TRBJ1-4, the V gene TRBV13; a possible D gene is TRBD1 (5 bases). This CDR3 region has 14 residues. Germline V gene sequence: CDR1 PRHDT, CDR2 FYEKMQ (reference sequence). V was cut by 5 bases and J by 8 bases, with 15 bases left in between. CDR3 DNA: TGTGCCAGCAGCGCTGCCTTTGGGGGAGAAAAACTGTTTTTT. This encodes CASSAAFGGEKLFF.

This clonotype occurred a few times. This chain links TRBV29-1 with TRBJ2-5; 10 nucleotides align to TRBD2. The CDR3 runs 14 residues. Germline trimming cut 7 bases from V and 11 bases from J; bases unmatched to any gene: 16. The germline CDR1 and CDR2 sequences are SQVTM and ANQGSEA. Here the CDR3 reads CSAIAGGQINEQYF. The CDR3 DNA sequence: TGCAGCGCCATAGCGGGAGGTCAAATCAATGAGCAGTACTTC.

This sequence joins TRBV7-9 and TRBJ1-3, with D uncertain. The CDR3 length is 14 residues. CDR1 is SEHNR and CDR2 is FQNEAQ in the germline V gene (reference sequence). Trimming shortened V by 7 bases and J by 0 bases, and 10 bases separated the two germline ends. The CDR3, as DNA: TGTGCCAGCATCCGAGGGAACTCTGGAAACACCATATATTTT. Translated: CASIRGNSGNTIYF.

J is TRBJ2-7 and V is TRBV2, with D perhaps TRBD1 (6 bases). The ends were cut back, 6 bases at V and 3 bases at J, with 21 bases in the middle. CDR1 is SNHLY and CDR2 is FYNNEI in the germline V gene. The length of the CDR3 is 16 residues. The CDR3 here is CASRERGLGASYEQYF. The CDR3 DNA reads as TGTGCCAGCAGGGAACGAGGTCTGGGGGCGAGCTACGAGCAGTACTTC.